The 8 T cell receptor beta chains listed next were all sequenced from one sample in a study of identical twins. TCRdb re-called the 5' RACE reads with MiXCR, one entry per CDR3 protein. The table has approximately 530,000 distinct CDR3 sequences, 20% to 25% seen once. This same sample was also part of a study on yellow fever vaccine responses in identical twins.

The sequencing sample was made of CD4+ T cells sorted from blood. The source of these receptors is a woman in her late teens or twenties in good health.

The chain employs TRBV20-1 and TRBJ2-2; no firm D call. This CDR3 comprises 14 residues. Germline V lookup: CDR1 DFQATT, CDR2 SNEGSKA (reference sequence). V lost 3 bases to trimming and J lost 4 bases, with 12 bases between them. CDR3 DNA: TGCAGTGCTAGGCTCCTGGGCGGCACCGGGGAGCTGTTTTTT. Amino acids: CSARLLGGTGELFF.

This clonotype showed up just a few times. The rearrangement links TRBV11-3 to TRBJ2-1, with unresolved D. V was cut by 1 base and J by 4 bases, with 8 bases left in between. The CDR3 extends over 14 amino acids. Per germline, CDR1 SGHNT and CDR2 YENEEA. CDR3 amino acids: CASSLGGNYNEQFF. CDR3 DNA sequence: TGTGCCAGCAGCTTAGGAGGAAATTACAATGAGCAGTTCTTC.

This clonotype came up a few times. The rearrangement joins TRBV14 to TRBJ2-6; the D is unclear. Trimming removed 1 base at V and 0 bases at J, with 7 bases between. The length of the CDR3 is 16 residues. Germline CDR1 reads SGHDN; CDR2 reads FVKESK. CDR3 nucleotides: TGTGCCAGCAGCCAAGTCGGGTCCTCTGGGGCCAACGTCCTGACTTTC. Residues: CASSQVGSSGANVLTF. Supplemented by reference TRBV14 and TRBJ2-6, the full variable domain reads EAGVTQFPSHSVIEKGQTVTLRCDPISGHDNLYWYRRVMGKEIKFLLHFVKESKQDESGMPNNRFLAERTGGTYSTLKVQPAELEDSGVYFCASSQVGSSGANVLTFGAGSRLTVL.

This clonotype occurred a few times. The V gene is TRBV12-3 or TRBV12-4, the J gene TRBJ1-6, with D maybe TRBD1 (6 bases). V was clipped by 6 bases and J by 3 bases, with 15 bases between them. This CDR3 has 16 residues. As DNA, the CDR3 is TGTGCCAGCAGCGTGACAGGCACAGGCTATAATTCACCCCTCCACTTT. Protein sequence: CASSVTGTGYNSPLHF.

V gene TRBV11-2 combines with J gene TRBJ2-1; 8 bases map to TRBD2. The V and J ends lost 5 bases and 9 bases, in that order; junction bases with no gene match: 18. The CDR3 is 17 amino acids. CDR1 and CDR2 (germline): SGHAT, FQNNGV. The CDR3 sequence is CASSVTGTSYHGGEQFF. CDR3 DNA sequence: TGTGCCAGCAGCGTAACCGGGACTAGTTATCATGGGGGTGAGCAGTTCTTC.

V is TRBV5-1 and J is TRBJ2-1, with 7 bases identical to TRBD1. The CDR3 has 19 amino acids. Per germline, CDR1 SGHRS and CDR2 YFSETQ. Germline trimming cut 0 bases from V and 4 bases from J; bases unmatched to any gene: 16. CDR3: CASSLVLTQGTLGYNEQFF. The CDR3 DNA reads TGCGCCAGCAGCTTGGTCCTCACACAGGGGACCTTGGGGTACAATGAGCAGTTCTTC.

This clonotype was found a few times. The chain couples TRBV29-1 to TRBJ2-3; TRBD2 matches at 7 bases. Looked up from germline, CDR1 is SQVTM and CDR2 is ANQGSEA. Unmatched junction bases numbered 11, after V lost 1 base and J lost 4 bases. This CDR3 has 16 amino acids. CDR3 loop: CSVEVPSGGVADTQYF. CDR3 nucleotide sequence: TGCAGCGTTGAAGTACCTAGCGGAGGGGTTGCAGATACGCAGTATTTT.

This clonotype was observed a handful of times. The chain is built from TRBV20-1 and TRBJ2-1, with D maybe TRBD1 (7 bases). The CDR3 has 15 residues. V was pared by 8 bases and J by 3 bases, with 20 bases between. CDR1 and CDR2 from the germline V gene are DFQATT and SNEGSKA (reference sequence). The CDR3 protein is CSLQGGSRGYNEQFF. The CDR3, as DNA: TGCAGTCTCCAGGGGGGCTCCCGTGGCTACAATGAGCAGTTCTTC.